These T cell receptor beta chains were read from a single sample in a study of T cells in Graves' hyperthyroidism and ophthalmopathy. TCRdb re-analysed the multiplex PCR reads in MiXCR, keeping a single row per CDR3 protein. This sample carries some 350,000 distinct CDR3 sequences, roughly 15% of them seen once, and the ten largest clones take approximately 19%. The sequenced material came from blood. All receptors derive from a woman aged 55-70 years with Graves' ophthalmopathy. CDR3s include the opening cysteine and the closing phenylalanine or tryptophan. The order of the fields is CDR3 protein, CDR3 DNA, V gene, clone size, D gene, J gene. A D gene is named only where the DNA matches it firmly. Size tells how often a clone was seen (once, few, many) or the class of an expanded clone, and some rows leave it out.

CDR3: CASSARDRVTGELFF
DNA: TGCGCCAGCAGCGCCCGGGACAGGGTCACCGGGGAGCTGTTTTTT
V: TRBV5-1
size: many
D: TRBD1
J: TRBJ2-2

CDR3: CAILPSPRYSRSNEQFF
DNA: TGTGCCATCCTCCCGTCCCCCCGTTATAGCCGATCGAATGAGCAGTTCTTC
V: TRBV19
size: many
D: .
J: TRBJ2-1

CDR3: CASSPKDRTYEQYF
DNA: TGTGCCAGCAGCCCTAAGGACAGGACCTACGAGCAGTACTTC
V: TRBV3-1
size: .
D: TRBD1
J: TRBJ2-7

CDR3: CSAPGGPGSPLHF
DNA: TGCAGTGCACCCGGAGGGCCGGGATCACCCCTCCACTTT
V: TRBV20-1
size: .
D: .
J: TRBJ1-6

CDR3: CASGPPYEQYF
DNA: TGTGCCAGCGGGCCACCTTACGAGCAGTACTTC
V: TRBV28
size: .
D: .
J: TRBJ2-7

CDR3: CASTQGLNTEAFF
DNA: TGTGCCAGCACACAGGGGTTGAACACTGAAGCTTTCTTT
V: TRBV6-1
size: few
D: TRBD1
J: TRBJ1-1

CDR3: CASSELGGGSNQPQHF
DNA: TGTGCCAGCAGTGAGCTTGGCGGGGGTAGCAATCAGCCCCAGCATTTT
V: TRBV6-1
size: many
D: .
J: TRBJ1-5

CDR3: CASSLTGTVSYTF
DNA: TGTGCCAGCAGCTTAACCGGGACGGTAAGCTACACCTTC
V: TRBV5-6
size: many
D: .
J: TRBJ1-2

CDR3: CASSLVPQGGYEQYF
DNA: TGTGCCAGCAGCTTAGTTCCGCAGGGGGGTTACGAGCAGTACTTC
V: TRBV7-2
size: many
D: .
J: TRBJ2-7

CDR3: CASSLTSRLAAQDTQYF
DNA: TGTGCCAGCAGCTTGACGTCCCGACTAGCCGCTCAAGATACGCAGTATTTT
V: TRBV5-6
size: many
D: TRBD2
J: TRBJ2-3

CDR3: CASSFFRYLNYGYTF
DNA: TGTGCCAGCAGTTTTTTCAGATACCTTAACTATGGCTACACCTTC
V: TRBV12-3/TRBV12-4
size: many
D: .
J: TRBJ1-2

CDR3: CASSLTRGSVYEQYF
DNA: TGTGCCAGCAGTTTGACCCGCGGGAGTGTCTACGAGCAGTACTTC
V: TRBV27
size: many
D: TRBD2
J: TRBJ2-7

CDR3: CASSLGPLDTQYF
DNA: TGTGCCAGCAGCTTAGGGCCCTTAGATACGCAGTATTTT
V: TRBV11-3
size: few
D: .
J: TRBJ2-3

CDR3: CASSLVGGGAYNEQFF
DNA: TGTGCCAGCAGCTTAGTGGGCGGGGGAGCCTACAATGAGCAGTTCTTC
V: TRBV7-2
size: many
D: TRBD2
J: TRBJ2-1

CDR3: CASKGAGGDYEQYF
DNA: TGTGCCAGCAAGGGAGCGGGAGGGGACTACGAGCAGTACTTC
V: TRBV12-3/TRBV12-4
size: .
D: TRBD2
J: TRBJ2-7

CDR3: CASSAGSAFRDTQYF
DNA: TGCGCCAGCAGCGCCGGTTCGGCATTTCGCGATACGCAGTATTTT
V: TRBV5-1
size: .
D: .
J: TRBJ2-3

CDR3: CASSQGKYEQYF
DNA: TGTGCCAGCAGTCAGGGCAAGTACGAGCAGTACTTC
V: TRBV3-1
size: .
D: .
J: TRBJ2-7

CDR3: CASKEGGVGTDTQYF
DNA: TGTGCCAGCAAGGAGGGAGGAGTTGGCACAGATACGCAGTATTTT
V: TRBV6-2/TRBV6-3
size: many
D: .
J: TRBJ2-3

CDR3: CASSYAGTPVIEQYF
DNA: TGTGCCAGCAGTTATGCCGGGACGCCGGTCATCGAGCAGTACTTC
V: TRBV6-5
size: .
D: .
J: TRBJ2-7

CDR3: CSARGSPDTQYF
DNA: TGCAGTGCTAGAGGGAGCCCAGATACGCAGTATTTT
V: TRBV20-1
size: many
D: .
J: TRBJ2-3

CDR3: CASSPAGLPYEQYF
DNA: TGTGCCAGCTCACCAGCGGGTCTCCCCTACGAGCAGTACTTC
V: TRBV18
size: few
D: .
J: TRBJ2-7

CDR3: CASRRTSGNLPDTQYF
DNA: TGTGCCAGCAGAAGGACTAGCGGCAACCTGCCAGATACGCAGTATTTT
V: TRBV2
size: .
D: TRBD2
J: TRBJ2-3

CDR3: CASSETRSQETQYF
DNA: TGCGCCAGCAGTGAGACTCGGAGCCAAGAGACCCAGTACTTC
V: TRBV10-1
size: few
D: .
J: TRBJ2-5

CDR3: CASSSPGRYNSPLHF
DNA: TGTGCCAGCAGTTCGCCAGGCCGCTATAATTCACCCCTCCACTTT
V: TRBV28
size: many
D: .
J: TRBJ1-6

CDR3: CASRPWTANYSNQPQHF
DNA: TGCGCCAGCAGACCCTGGACGGCAAATTATAGCAATCAGCCCCAGCATTTT
V: TRBV10-1
size: .
D: .
J: TRBJ1-5

CDR3: CASSSLATDTGELFF
DNA: TGTGCCAGCAGTTCCCTAGCTACCGACACCGGGGAGCTGTTTTTT
V: TRBV11-3
size: few
D: .
J: TRBJ2-2

CDR3: CASSSAGSGNTIYF
DNA: TGCGCCAGCAGCTCGGCGGGATCTGGAAACACCATATATTTT
V: TRBV5-1
size: many
D: .
J: TRBJ1-3

CDR3: CASSDPGTSRYEQYF
DNA: TGTGCCAGCAGTGACCCCGGGACTAGCCGTTACGAGCAGTACTTC
V: TRBV6-4
size: many
D: TRBD2
J: TRBJ2-7

CDR3: CASSQGTSAADTQYF
DNA: TGTGCCAGCTCACAAGGGACCTCGGCGGCAGATACGCAGTATTTT
V: TRBV18
size: many
D: .
J: TRBJ2-3

CDR3: CASSTPGQELDTQYF
DNA: TGTGCCAGCAGCACCCCGGGACAGGAACTAGATACGCAGTATTTT
V: TRBV6-2/TRBV6-3
size: few
D: TRBD1
J: TRBJ2-3

CDR3: CASSQGALGTGELFF
DNA: TGTGCCAGCAGTCAGGGGGCGCTGGGAACCGGGGAGCTGTTTTTT
V: TRBV6-1
size: few
D: TRBD1
J: TRBJ2-2

CDR3: CASSDHPTGELFF
DNA: TGTGCCAGCAGTGACCATCCCACCGGGGAGCTGTTTTTT
V: TRBV25-1
size: .
D: .
J: TRBJ2-2

CDR3: CASSLALTGGANVLTF
DNA: TGTGCCAGCAGCTTGGCCCTCACGGGAGGGGCCAACGTCCTGACTTTC
V: TRBV5-5
size: .
D: .
J: TRBJ2-6

CDR3: CATSGEGSYEQYF
DNA: TGTGCCACCAGTGGGGAAGGGAGTTACGAGCAGTACTTC
V: TRBV24-1
size: .
D: .
J: TRBJ2-7